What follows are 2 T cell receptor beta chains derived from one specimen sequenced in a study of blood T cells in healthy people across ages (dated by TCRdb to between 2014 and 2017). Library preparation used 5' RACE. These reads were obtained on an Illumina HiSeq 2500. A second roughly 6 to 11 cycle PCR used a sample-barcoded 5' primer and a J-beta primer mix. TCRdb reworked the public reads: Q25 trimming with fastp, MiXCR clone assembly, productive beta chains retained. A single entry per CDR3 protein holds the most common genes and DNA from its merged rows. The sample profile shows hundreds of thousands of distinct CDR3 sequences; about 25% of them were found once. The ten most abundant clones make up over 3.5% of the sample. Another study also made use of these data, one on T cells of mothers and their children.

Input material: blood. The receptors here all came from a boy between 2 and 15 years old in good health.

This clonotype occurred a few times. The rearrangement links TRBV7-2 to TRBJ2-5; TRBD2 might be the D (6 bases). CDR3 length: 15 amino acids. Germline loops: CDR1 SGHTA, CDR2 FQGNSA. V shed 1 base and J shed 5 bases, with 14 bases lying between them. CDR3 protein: CASSLEFLAWETQYF. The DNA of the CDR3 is TGTGCCAGCAGCTTAGAATTCCTAGCGTGGGAGACCCAGTACTTC.

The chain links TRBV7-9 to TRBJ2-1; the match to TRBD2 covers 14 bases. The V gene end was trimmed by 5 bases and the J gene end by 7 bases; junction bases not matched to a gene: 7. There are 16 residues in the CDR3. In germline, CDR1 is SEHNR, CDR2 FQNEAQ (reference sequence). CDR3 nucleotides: TGTGCCAGCAGCGCCCCGGGACTAGCGGGGGTGAATGAGCAGTTCTTC. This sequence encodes CASSAPGLAGVNEQFF.